Below are 6 T cell receptor beta chains sequenced from a single sample in a study of OX40 agonist ivuxolimab in advanced cancers. Assay: immunoSEQ multiplex PCR; the TCRdb copy retains only in-frame clones and omits some. The sample yields 55,000 to 60,000 clones, roughly 77% seen once. Sample: CD4+ or CD8+ T cells sorted from blood, taken in a trial of the OX40 agonist ivuxolimab. Source of these receptors: an adult with an advanced solid tumor such as melanoma, head and neck, liver or kidney cancer.

V usage is TRBV2 and J usage is TRBJ2-3, with D possibly TRBD2 on 6 matching bases. The CDR3 has 14 residues. The germline V gene has CDR1 SNHLY and CDR2 FYNNEI. Trimming shortened V by 2 bases and J by 3 bases, and 9 bases separated the two germline ends. DNA of the CDR3: TGTGCCAGCAGTGAACTAGCGACGACAGATACGCAGTATTTT. Protein product: CASSELATTDTQYF.

The chain links TRBV5-6 to TRBJ1-4; 9 nucleotides match TRBD1. The CDR3 length is 14 residues. CDR1 and CDR2 (germline): SGHDT, YYEEEE. J lost 4 bases, V lost 4 bases, and 2 bases had no gene match. DNA of the CDR3: TGTGCCAGCAGCCGACAGGGGGATAATGAAAAACTGTTTTTT. It specifies CASSRQGDNEKLFF.

Of note for this clone: The junction departs from germline at one end; a sequencing error may be responsible. The chain is built from TRBV15 and TRBJ1-6; D unresolved. Germline V gene lookup returns CDR1 LNHNV and CDR2 YYDKDF (reference sequence). The CDR3 covers 13 residues. The CDR3 spells CATSRDRAGSRRF. In DNA, the CDR3 is TGTGCCACCAGCAGAGATCGAGCGGGGTCCAGGCGTTTT. Using reference TRBV15 and TRBJ1-6 for the parts outside the CDR3, the full variable domain is DAMVIQNPRYQVTQFGKPVTLSCSQTLNHNVMYWYQQKSSQAPKLLFHYYDKDFNNEADTPDNFQSRRPNTSFCFLDIRSPGLGDTAMYLCATSRDRAGSRRFGNGTRLTVT.

In DNA, the CDR3 is TGTGCCAGCAGCTTAGGGGGCACCGGGGAGCTGTTTTTT. Amino acid sequence: CASSLGGTGELFF. This rearrangement joins TRBV7-9 to TRBJ2-2; no reliable D call. CDR1 and CDR2 (germline): SEHNR, FQNEAQ (reference sequence). V lost 1 base and J 4 bases, leaving 4 bases between the germline ends. The CDR3 contains 13 residues.

The chain carries TRBV7-6 and TRBJ2-1, with a weak D call TRBD1 (6 bases). The CDR3 has 12 amino acids. The V gene lost 5 bases and the J gene lost 8 bases, with 10 bases spanning the gap. Per the germline V gene, CDR1 is SGHVS and CDR2 is FNYEAQ. The CDR3 spells CASSSHRDEQFF. The DNA of the CDR3 is TGTGCCAGCAGCAGCCACAGGGATGAGCAGTTCTTC.

The V call is TRBV4-2, the J call TRBJ1-2; D uncertain. Germline assignment: CDR1 LGHNA and CDR2 YNFKEQ. This CDR3 is built from 15 residues. Trimming took 0 bases from V and 2 from J, leaving 10 bases between them. CDR3 residues: CASSQEVASNYGYTF. CDR3 DNA sequence: TGTGCCAGCAGCCAAGAGGTTGCCAGCAACTATGGCTACACCTTC.